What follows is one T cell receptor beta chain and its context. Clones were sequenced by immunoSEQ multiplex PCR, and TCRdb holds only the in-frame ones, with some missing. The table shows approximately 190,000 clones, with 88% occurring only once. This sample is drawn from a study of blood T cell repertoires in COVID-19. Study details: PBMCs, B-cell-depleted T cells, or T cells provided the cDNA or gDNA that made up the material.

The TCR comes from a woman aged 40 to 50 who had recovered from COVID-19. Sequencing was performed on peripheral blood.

The CDR3 DNA reads as TGTGCCAGCAGTTCACAGAGCGGGTTCACAGATACGCAGTATTTT. It codes for CASSSQSGFTDTQYF. The gene calls are TRBV27 and TRBJ2-3, with D perhaps matching TRBD2 (6 bases). Trimming removed 4 bases at V and 2 bases at J, with 13 bases between. The germline CDR1 and CDR2 sequences are MNHEY and SMNVEV (reference sequence). The CDR3 is 15 residues long.